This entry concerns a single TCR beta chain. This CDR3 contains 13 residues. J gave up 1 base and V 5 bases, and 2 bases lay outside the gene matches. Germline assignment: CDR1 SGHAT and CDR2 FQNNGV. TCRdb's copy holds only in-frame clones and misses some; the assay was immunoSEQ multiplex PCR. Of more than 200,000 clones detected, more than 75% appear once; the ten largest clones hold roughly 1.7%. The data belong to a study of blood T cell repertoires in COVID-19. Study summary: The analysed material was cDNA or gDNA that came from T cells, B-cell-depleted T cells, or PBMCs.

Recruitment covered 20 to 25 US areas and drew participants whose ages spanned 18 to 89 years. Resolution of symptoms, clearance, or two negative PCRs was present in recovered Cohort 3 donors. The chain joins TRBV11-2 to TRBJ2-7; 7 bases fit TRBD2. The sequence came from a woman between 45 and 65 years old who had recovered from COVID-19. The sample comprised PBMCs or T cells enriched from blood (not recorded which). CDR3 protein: CASSRTSSYEQYF. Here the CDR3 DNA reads TGTGCCAGCAGCAGGACTAGTTCCTACGAGCAGTACTTC.